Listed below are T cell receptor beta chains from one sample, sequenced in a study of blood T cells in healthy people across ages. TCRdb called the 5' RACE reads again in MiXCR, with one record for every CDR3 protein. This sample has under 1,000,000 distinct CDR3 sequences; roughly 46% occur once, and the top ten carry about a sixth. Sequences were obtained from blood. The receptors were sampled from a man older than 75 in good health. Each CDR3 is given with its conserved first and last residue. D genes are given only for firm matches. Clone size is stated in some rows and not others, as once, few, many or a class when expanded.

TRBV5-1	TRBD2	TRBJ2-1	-	CASSLNAGASYNEQFF	TGCGCCAGCAGCTTGAATGCGGGAGCATCCTACAATGAGCAGTTCTTC
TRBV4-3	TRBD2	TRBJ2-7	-	CASSQDSGLGAYEQYF	TGCGCCAGCAGCCAAGACTCCGGACTAGGGGCCTACGAGCAGTACTTC
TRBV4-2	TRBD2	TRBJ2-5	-	CACSQPGLAQEETQYF	TGTGCCTGCAGCCAACCGGGACTAGCTCAGGAAGAGACCCAGTACTTC
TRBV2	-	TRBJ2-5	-	CARNTGANQETQYF	TGTGCCAGAAACACCGGGGCGAACCAAGAGACCCAGTACTTC
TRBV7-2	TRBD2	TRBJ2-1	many	CASSLLAGGPYNEQFF	TGTGCCAGCAGCTTACTAGCGGGAGGCCCTTACAATGAGCAGTTCTTC
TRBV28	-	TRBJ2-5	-	CASSGGRTSRETQYF	TGTGCCAGCTCAGGGGGGCGAACCTCTCGGGAGACCCAGTACTTC
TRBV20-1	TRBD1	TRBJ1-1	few	CSATTHRGSWLNTEAFF	TGCAGTGCCACCACCCACAGGGGATCATGGCTGAACACTGAAGCTTTCTTT
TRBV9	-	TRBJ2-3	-	CASSVEGLLGTDTQYF	TGTGCCAGCAGCGTAGAGGGACTTCTCGGCACAGATACGCAGTATTTT
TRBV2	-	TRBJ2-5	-	CASTTSQETQYF	TGTGCCAGCACAACTAGCCAAGAGACCCAGTACTTC
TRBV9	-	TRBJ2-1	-	CASSVGGGFAYNEQFF	TGTGCCAGCAGCGTAGGTGGGGGGTTTGCCTACAATGAGCAGTTCTTC
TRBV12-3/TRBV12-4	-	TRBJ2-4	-	CASSFRQGMNIQYF	TGTGCCAGCAGTTTCAGGCAGGGTATGAACATTCAGTACTTC
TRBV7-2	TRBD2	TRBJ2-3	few	CASSPRAGGFTQYF	TGTGCCAGCAGCCCAAGGGCGGGAGGTTTTACGCAGTATTTT
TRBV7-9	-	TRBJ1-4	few	CASSIGSGQVDEKLFF	TGTGCCAGCAGTATCGGCTCAGGCCAAGTAGACGAAAAACTGTTTTTT
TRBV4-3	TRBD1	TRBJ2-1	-	CASSQEGTGALSSYNEQFF	TGCGCCAGCAGCCAAGAGGGGACAGGGGCCTTAAGCTCCTACAATGAGCAGTTCTTC
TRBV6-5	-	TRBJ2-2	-	CASSYSSAGDFNTGELFF	TGTGCCAGCAGTTACTCGAGTGCAGGGGACTTCAACACCGGGGAGCTGTTTTTT
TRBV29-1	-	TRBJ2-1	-	CSATARGRKEQFF	TGCAGCGCAACAGCAAGGGGCCGAAAAGAGCAGTTCTTC
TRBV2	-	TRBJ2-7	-	CASSERRDLSYEQYF	TGTGCCAGCAGTGAAAGGCGGGACCTCTCCTACGAGCAGTACTTC
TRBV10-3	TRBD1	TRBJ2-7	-	CAISRDSTYEQYF	TGTGCCATCAGCCGGGACAGCACCTACGAGCAGTACTTC
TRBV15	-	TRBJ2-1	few	CATSRDLASSYNEQFF	TGTGCCACCAGCAGAGACCTAGCAAGCTCCTACAATGAGCAGTTCTTC
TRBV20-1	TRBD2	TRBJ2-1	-	CSAIGAGASSSYNEQFF	TGCAGTGCTATCGGAGCGGGAGCGAGTAGCTCCTACAATGAGCAGTTCTTC
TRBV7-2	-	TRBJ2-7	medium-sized	CASSSSAGGSNYEQYF	TGTGCCAGCAGCTCTAGCGCGGGCGGGTCAAACTACGAGCAGTACTTC
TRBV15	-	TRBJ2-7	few	CATSPRTTSYEQYF	TGTGCCACCAGCCCAAGGACCACTTCCTACGAGCAGTACTTC
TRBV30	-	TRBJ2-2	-	CAWSKDHTGELFF	TGTGCCTGGAGTAAAGACCACACCGGGGAGCTGTTTTTT
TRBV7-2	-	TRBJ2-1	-	CASSLVGSTLGSPYNEQFF	TGTGCCAGCAGCTTAGTCGGGAGCACCTTGGGGAGCCCCTACAATGAGCAGTTCTTC
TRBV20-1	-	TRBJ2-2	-	CSARDLRQGTELFF	TGCAGTGCTAGAGATTTGAGGCAGGGTACGGAGCTGTTTTTT
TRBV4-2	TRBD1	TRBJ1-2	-	CASSEGTGRYGYTF	TGTGCCAGCAGCGAAGGGACAGGGAGATATGGCTACACCTTC
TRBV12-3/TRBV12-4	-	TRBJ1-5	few	CASSTRGGQPQHF	TGTGCCAGCTCGACAAGGGGCGGTCAGCCCCAGCATTTT
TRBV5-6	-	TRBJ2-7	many	CASSLRAAYEQYF	TGTGCCAGCAGCTTGAGGGCAGCCTACGAGCAGTACTTC